One and the same sample provided the 32 T cell receptor beta chains below, sequenced in a study of cytotoxic CD8 clonotypes in ibrutinib-treated CLL. Clones were read by immunoSEQ multiplex PCR, and TCRdb kept only the in-frame ones, dropping some. The sample lists about 92,000 clones; roughly 80% were seen once. The sequencing here drew on PBMCs, taken after 24 months of ibrutinib treatment. Receptor source: a human donor with chronic lymphocytic leukemia.

The V and J genes are TRBV2 and TRBJ1-5; D is uncertain. Germline V gives CDR1 SNHLY, CDR2 FYNNEI. Trimming pared 7 bases from V and 2 bases from J, leaving 12 bases between. This CDR3 contains 14 residues. DNA for the CDR3: TGTGCCAGCAATTTCGAACGGGGCAATCAGCCCCAGCATTTT. Translating gives CASNFERGNQPQHF.

The J gene is TRBJ2-1, the V gene TRBV11-3; 8 bases agree with TRBD1. V trimming: 1 base; J trimming: 9 bases; junction bases outside the gene matches: 5. The CDR3 has 14 amino acids. Germline CDR1 reads SGHNT; CDR2 reads YENEEA. CDR3 in amino acids: CASSLVTGVGEQFF. The DNA for the CDR3 is TGTGCCAGCAGCTTAGTGACAGGGGTAGGTGAGCAGTTCTTC.

This clone was recorded a few times. J is TRBJ1-1 and V is TRBV6-5, with a possible D match to TRBD1 (6 bases). The CDR3 runs to 14 residues. Trimming stripped 0 bases from V and 4 bases from J, with 9 bases between. CDR1 is MNHEY and CDR2 is SVGAGI in the germline V gene. CDR3 nucleotides: TGTGCCAGCAGTTACTCGCTGGGGGCCACTGAAGCTTTCTTT. As protein: CASSYSLGATEAFF.

V gene TRBV5-6 combines with J gene TRBJ2-3, with D perhaps matching TRBD1 or TRBD2 (5 bases each). This CDR3 spans 14 amino acids. Germline-derived CDR1 and CDR2 are SGHDT and YYEEEE. The V and J ends lost 4 bases and 5 bases respectively, with 14 bases between them. CDR3 region: CASSRSGTLDTQYF. DNA for the CDR3: TGTGCCAGCAGCAGATCCGGGACCCTAGATACGCAGTATTTT.

The chain joins TRBV5-1 to TRBJ1-1, with TRBD1 identical over 7 bases. V lost 0 bases and J lost 8; bases outside the gene matches: 7. The CDR3 loop spans 14 amino acids. Germline CDR1 reads SGHRS; CDR2 reads YFSETQ. The CDR3 protein is CASSLDGTANEAFF. CDR3 sequence (DNA): TGCGCCAGCAGCTTGGATGGGACAGCCAACGAAGCTTTCTTT.

This clone was seen only a few times. J is TRBJ2-3 and V is TRBV6-4; D is tentatively TRBD1 or TRBD2 (5 bases each). The CDR3 spans 15 residues. Trimming left V 6 bases short and J 4 bases short, with 17 bases between. The germline gives CDR1 MRHNA, CDR2 SNTAGT. As DNA, the CDR3 is TGTGCCAGCAGCGCCGGGACCAACGAGCCAGATACGCAGTATTTT. Encoded protein: CASSAGTNEPDTQYF.

The genes are TRBV7-9 and TRBJ1-4; a possible D gene is TRBD1 (5 bases). Germline CDR1 is SEHNR and CDR2 is FQNEAQ (reference sequence). This CDR3 region has 14 residues. V was clipped by 5 bases and J by 8 bases, with 15 bases between them. Here the CDR3 DNA reads TGTGCCAGCAGCCATACAGGAACCGGAGAAAAACTGTTTTTT. This sequence encodes CASSHTGTGEKLFF.

This clone showed up just once. The chain has TRBV6-1 and TRBJ1-1; 10 nucleotides agree with TRBD1. The trim removed 2 bases at V and 6 bases at J, leaving 6 bases unmatched. Germline loops: CDR1 MNHNS, CDR2 SASEGT. This CDR3 is built from 15 residues. The CDR3 reads CASSEPWTGGPEAFF. The CDR3 DNA is TGTGCCAGCAGTGAACCTTGGACAGGGGGGCCTGAAGCTTTCTTT.

The gene calls are TRBV27 and TRBJ2-2; TRBD2 aligns across 10 bases. The CDR3 is 16 residues long. The germline V gene has CDR1 MNHEY and CDR2 SMNVEV (reference sequence). V shed 2 bases and J 5 bases; nucleotides not matched to a gene: 5. The CDR3 region is CASSLGLAGATGELFF. The DNA of the CDR3 is TGTGCCAGCAGTTTAGGCCTAGCGGGGGCAACCGGGGAGCTGTTTTTT.

The chain couples TRBV27 to TRBJ2-6; 7 nucleotides align to TRBD2. V lost 2 bases to trimming and J lost 2 bases; unmatched junction nucleotides: 0. CDR1 and CDR2 (germline): MNHEY, SMNVEV (reference sequence). This CDR3 has 15 amino acids. The CDR3 nucleotides read TGTGCCAGCAGTTTAGCGGGGGCTGGGGCCAACGTCCTGACTTTC. It translates to CASSLAGAGANVLTF.

This rearrangement joins TRBV28 to TRBJ2-7, with 9 positions matching TRBD1. CDR3 length: 15 amino acids. The trim removed 1 base at V and 5 bases at J, leaving 6 bases unmatched. CDR1 and CDR2 from the germline V gene are MDHEN and SYDVKM. CDR3 nucleotides: TGTGCCAGCAGTTTATCTGGGACAGGGTCCCACGAGCAGTACTTC. Encoded protein: CASSLSGTGSHEQYF.

The J gene is TRBJ1-2, the V gene TRBV2; TRBD1 matches at 9 bases. Germline V lookup: CDR1 SNHLY, CDR2 FYNNEI. The J segment lost 3 bases and the V segment lost 6 bases, leaving 5 bases of the junction unmatched. The CDR3 runs 14 residues. CDR3 DNA sequence: TGTGCCAGCAGCTGGGACAGGGAGGACTATGGCTACACCTTC. This encodes CASSWDREDYGYTF.

The chain couples TRBV2 to TRBJ1-4; possible D gene TRBD1, 5 bases. Trimming pared 11 bases from V and 4 bases from J, leaving 17 bases between. The germline CDR1 and CDR2 sequences are SNHLY and FYNNEI. The CDR3 covers 14 residues. The chain's CDR3 is CAGWGTPINEKLFF. The DNA of the CDR3 is TGTGCCGGATGGGGGACTCCGATTAATGAAAAACTGTTTTTT.

This clone has more than one count but fewer than ten. V usage is TRBV11-2 and J usage is TRBJ1-1; 7 positions match TRBD1. V trimming: 5 bases; J trimming: 2 bases; junction bases outside the gene matches: 8. The CDR3 loop spans 15 amino acids. From germline, CDR1 is SGHAT and CDR2 FQNNGV. CDR3 in DNA: TGTGCCAGCAGCCCCCCCCGGGACAGAAACACTGAAGCTTTCTTT. Its translation is CASSPPRDRNTEAFF.

This chain connects TRBV23-1 to TRBJ2-7; D is perhaps TRBD1 (6 bases). TRBV23-1 carries the ORF label, with uncertain function. Deletions cut 4 bases from V and 2 bases from J, with 15 bases between. The CDR3 totals 15 residues. CDR3 in amino acids: CASSRGDTGAYEQYF. The CDR3 coding sequence is TGCGCCAGCAGTCGAGGGGACACCGGGGCCTACGAGCAGTACTTC.

The chain links TRBV5-1 to TRBJ2-1; 10 bases align to TRBD2. With 4 bases clipped from V and 12 bases from J, the junction kept 7 bases outside the gene matches. Germline V lookup: CDR1 SGHRS, CDR2 YFSETQ. The CDR3 runs 13 residues. Here the CDR3 reads CASSPTSGIGQFF. CDR3 nucleotide sequence: TGCGCCAGCAGCCCCACTAGCGGGATTGGGCAGTTCTTC.

The chain joins TRBV7-2 to TRBJ2-1; D unresolved. Trimming left V 0 bases short and J 5 bases short, with 5 bases between. The CDR3 length is 13 residues. The germline V gene has CDR1 SGHTA and CDR2 FQGNSA. The CDR3 sequence is CASSLALNNEQFF. The CDR3 DNA reads TGTGCCAGCAGCTTAGCACTAAACAATGAGCAGTTCTTC.

The rearrangement uses TRBV5-1 and TRBJ2-7; D might be TRBD2 (5 bases). The ends were cut back, 2 bases at V and 2 bases at J, with 11 bases in the middle. The CDR3 runs to 14 residues. Per the germline V gene, CDR1 is SGHRS and CDR2 is YFSETQ. CDR3 nucleotides: TGCGCCAGCAGCTTCCAGGACTGGACCTACGAGCAGTACTTC. This translates into CASSFQDWTYEQYF.

The chain has TRBV27 and TRBJ2-1; 12 positions match TRBD1. The CDR3 runs to 19 residues. CDR1 is MNHEY, CDR2 SMNVEV, per germline (reference sequence). The trim removed 0 bases at V and 2 bases at J, leaving 8 bases unmatched. The CDR3 is CASSLSWDRGPGTYNEQFF. The CDR3 region has the DNA TGTGCCAGCAGTTTATCGTGGGACAGGGGGCCAGGAACCTACAATGAGCAGTTCTTC.

Ten or more counts support this clone. The V and J genes are TRBV4-3 and TRBJ2-2, with a possible D match to TRBD2 (7 bases). The CDR3 totals 18 residues. V was cut by 0 bases and J by 0 bases, with 14 bases left in between. In germline, CDR1 is LGHNA, CDR2 YSLEER. The CDR3: CASSQEGGGAANTGELFF. CDR3 DNA: TGCGCCAGCAGCCAAGAAGGGGGGGGCGCCGCGAACACCGGGGAGCTGTTTTTT.

The chain joins TRBV7-2 to TRBJ2-7; no reliable D call. The CDR3 spans 15 residues. Germline V CDR1 and CDR2: SGHTA, FQGNSA. Between the trimmed V and J ends, which lost 3 bases and 4 bases, there was a span of 16 bases. In DNA, the CDR3 is TGTGCCAGCAGCTTCCGGCACCAACCGTTATACGAGCAGTACTTC. This translates into CASSFRHQPLYEQYF.

This chain connects TRBV6-1 to TRBJ2-1; 11 positions agree with TRBD2. CDR3 length equals 15 residues. V lost 4 bases, J lost 4 bases, and 3 bases stayed unmatched. The germline gives CDR1 MNHNS, CDR2 SASEGT. DNA for the CDR3: TGTGCCAGCAGTGTTCTAGCGGGAGGATACAATGAGCAGTTCTTC. Translation gives CASSVLAGGYNEQFF.

V is TRBV30 and J is TRBJ1-3; D gene unclear. This CDR3 is 16 amino acids long. CDR1 is GTSNPN and CDR2 is SVGIG in the germline V gene (reference sequence). With 4 bases removed from V and 0 bases from J, the gap between germline ends came to 16 bases. CDR3 sequence reads: CAWTKRERSSGNTIYF. As DNA, the CDR3 is TGTGCCTGGACAAAACGGGAACGATCCTCTGGAAACACCATATATTTT.

The CDR3: CASSLSQGLISGNTIYF. As DNA, the CDR3 is TGTGCCAGCAGTTTGAGTCAGGGGTTGATCTCAGGAAACACCATATATTTT. This rearrangement joins TRBV28 to TRBJ1-3; D is possibly TRBD1 (6 bases). Trimming took 3 bases from V and 4 from J, leaving 19 bases between them. CDR1 is MDHEN and CDR2 is SYDVKM in the germline V gene. This CDR3 is built from 17 residues. The entire variable domain, with the rest obtained from reference TRBV28 and TRBJ1-3, is as follows: DVKVTQSSRYLVKRTGEKVFLECVQDMDHENMFWYRQDPGLGLRLIYFSYDVKMKEKGDIPEGYSVSREKKERFSLILESASTNQTSMYLCASSLSQGLISGNTIYFGEGSWLTVV.

J is TRBJ2-2 and V is TRBV7-8, with 7 bases aligning to TRBD1. Germline-derived CDR1 and CDR2 are SGHVS and FQNEAQ. With V trimmed by 1 base and J by 5 bases, 10 bases remained unmatched. This CDR3 is built from 17 residues. CDR3 sequence reads: CASSLEGGRPGTGELFF. The DNA for the CDR3 is TGTGCCAGCAGCTTAGAAGGGGGCAGGCCAGGTACCGGGGAGCTGTTTTTT. Combining the CDR3 with reference TRBV7-8 and TRBJ2-2 gives the whole variable domain GAGVSQSPRYKVAKRGQDVALRCDPISGHVSLFWYQQALGQGPEFLTYFQNEAQLDKSGLPSDRFFAERPEGSVSTLKIQRTQQEDSAVYLCASSLEGGRPGTGELFFGEGSRLTVL.

This clone was seen a handful of times. The rearrangement uses TRBV9 and TRBJ1-1; 8 bases are shared with TRBD1. Trimming at V came to 4 bases and at J to 7 bases, leaving 6 bases not matched to a gene. CDR1 SGDLS and CDR2 YYNGEE come from the germline V gene. The CDR3 runs to 13 residues. Here the CDR3 reads CASSLGTGLEAFF. In DNA form, the CDR3 reads TGTGCCAGCAGCCTCGGGACAGGTCTTGAAGCTTTCTTT.

This rearrangement joins TRBV19 to TRBJ1-5, with D hard to call. CDR1 is LNHDA and CDR2 is SQIVND in the germline V gene (reference sequence). The CDR3 spans 14 residues. Trimming took 7 bases from V and 0 from J, leaving 10 bases between them. In nucleotides, the CDR3 is TGTGCCAGTACCATAACATATAGCAATCAGCCCCAGCATTTT. It codes for CASTITYSNQPQHF.

The CDR3 loop is CASSPGAGWQGGAKNIQYF. DNA for the CDR3: TGTGCCAGCAGCCCAGGGGCAGGTTGGCAGGGGGGAGCCAAAAACATTCAGTACTTC. The chain employs TRBV4-2 and TRBJ2-4; weak D call: TRBD1 (7 bases). CDR1 and CDR2 (germline): LGHNA, YNFKEQ. V was pared by 4 bases and J by 0 bases, with 22 bases between. This CDR3 spans 19 amino acids.

This chain links TRBV2 with TRBJ1-3; D perhaps matches TRBD1 (5 bases). CDR3 length: 16 residues. Germline assignment: CDR1 SNHLY and CDR2 FYNNEI. Trimming left V 3 bases short and J 0 bases short, with 12 bases between. The CDR3 spells CASSDWGRDSGNTIYF. CDR3 DNA sequence: TGTGCCAGCAGTGACTGGGGGAGGGACTCTGGAAACACCATATATTTT. Filled out from reference TRBV2 and TRBJ1-3, the complete variable domain reads EPEVTQTPSHQVTQMGQEVILRCVPISNHLYFYWYRQILGQKVEFLVSFYNNEISEKSEIFDDQFSVERPDGSNFTLKIRSTKLEDSAMYFCASSDWGRDSGNTIYFGEGSWLTVV.

The chain couples TRBV30 to TRBJ1-1; 7 bases are shared with TRBD1. CDR1 GTSNPN and CDR2 SVGIG come from the germline V gene (reference sequence). The V segment lost 0 bases and the J segment 3 bases; nucleotides outside the gene matches: 7. The CDR3 is made up of 15 amino acids. The CDR3 nucleotides read TGTGCCTGGAGTGTACCCAGGACAGGATACACTGAAGCTTTCTTT. Translation: CAWSVPRTGYTEAFF.

V usage is TRBV2 and J usage is TRBJ2-7; TRBD1 or TRBD2 may be the D gene (5 bases each). Germline CDR1 is SNHLY and CDR2 is FYNNEI. The germline V and J ends were trimmed by 11 bases and 0 bases, with 20 bases remaining between them. This CDR3 has 15 residues. CDR3 in DNA: TGTGCCGGGAGCAGGGAAAGGTTAAGCTCCTACGAGCAGTACTTC. This gives the protein CAGSRERLSSYEQYF.

V is TRBV19 and J is TRBJ1-2; weak D call: TRBD1 (6 bases). V was cut by 8 bases and J by 5 bases, with 12 bases left in between. Germline CDR1 is LNHDA and CDR2 is SQIVND (reference sequence). There are 12 residues in the CDR3. The CDR3 protein is CASLGRGYGYTF. The CDR3 region has the DNA TGTGCCAGTTTAGGAAGGGGGTATGGCTACACCTTC.